These 11 T cell receptor beta chains came from one sample sequenced in a study of T cell repertoires in cytomegalovirus infection. MiXCR, run by TCRdb on the reads, gives a single entry per CDR3 protein. The table includes around 740,000 distinct CDR3 sequences, 35% to 40% detected once. The sequenced material came from PBMCs. These receptors came from a human donor in good health (CMV status not recorded). Some clones in this sample may be carry-over from other donors' samples.

V is TRBV6-6 and J is TRBJ2-2; D remains ambiguous. CDR3 length: 12 amino acids. Germline V gene data show CDR1 as MNHNY and CDR2 as SVGAGI (reference sequence). The V and J ends lost 1 base and 6 bases respectively, with 3 bases between them. CDR3 sequence reads: CASSYWPGELFF. The CDR3 DNA is TGTGCCAGCAGTTACTGGCCCGGGGAGCTGTTTTTT.

This clonotype has a handful of counts. The rearrangement links TRBV6-2 or TRBV6-3 to TRBJ2-1; possibly TRBD1 or TRBD2 for D (5 bases each). V was clipped by 4 bases and J by 8 bases, with 21 bases between them. The length of the CDR3 is 16 residues. CDR1 is MNHEY, CDR2 SVGEGT, per germline. The DNA of the CDR3 is TGTGCCAGCAGTTCCTATGGGACCCGAAAGGGCGATGAGCAGTTCTTC. As protein: CASSSYGTRKGDEQFF.

V gene TRBV20-1 combines with J gene TRBJ2-3; tentative D call: TRBD2 (6 bases). The V gene lost 3 bases and the J gene lost 4 bases, with 14 bases spanning the gap. The length of the CDR3 is 14 residues. Germline CDR1 and CDR2: DFQATT and SNEGSKA (reference sequence). Here the CDR3 reads CSASVGGVADTQYF. The CDR3 DNA follows: TGCAGTGCTAGCGTCGGGGGAGTGGCAGATACGCAGTATTTT.

This chain links TRBV11-2 with TRBJ1-1, with D unresolved. There are 13 residues in the CDR3. V was shortened by 0 bases and J by 5 bases, with 7 bases between the two germline ends. From germline, CDR1 is SGHAT and CDR2 FQNNGV. The CDR3 coding sequence is TGTGCCAGCAGCTTAGATTTTGGGACTGAAGCTTTCTTT. It yields the protein CASSLDFGTEAFF.

The sample holds a few counts of this clonotype. The CDR3 region has the DNA TGTGCCAGCAGTAAGACGGCAGGCAATCAGCCCCAGCATTTT. Its protein is CASSKTAGNQPQHF. This sequence joins TRBV6-1 and TRBJ1-5; no firm D call. Germline CDR1 and CDR2: MNHNS and SASEGT. V was clipped by 5 bases and J by 2 bases, with 10 bases between them. This CDR3 spans 14 amino acids.

The rearrangement uses TRBV19 and TRBJ1-1, with TRBD1 matching 7 bases. Germline V lookup: CDR1 LNHDA, CDR2 SQIVND (reference sequence). The V and J ends lost 6 bases and 4 bases, in that order; junction bases with no gene match: 17. The CDR3 consists of 17 residues. The CDR3 loop is CASSPAGRGDVTTEAFF. The DNA for the CDR3 is TGTGCCAGTAGCCCCGCCGGCAGGGGGGACGTCACCACTGAAGCTTTCTTT.

This clonotype was detected ten times or more. This sequence joins TRBV7-9 and TRBJ2-7; D gene unclear. This CDR3 has 15 residues. Germline CDR1 and CDR2: SEHNR and FQNEAQ (reference sequence). Trimming cost V 5 bases and J 3 bases, with 17 bases left between them. The CDR3 here is CASSLGPLSLYEQYF. The DNA for the CDR3 is TGTGCCAGCAGCCTCGGCCCACTGAGCCTCTACGAGCAGTACTTC.

This clonotype was seen repeatedly, ten times or more. The chain has TRBV7-8 and TRBJ1-1, with D uncertain. The CDR3 extends over 11 amino acids. The germline gives CDR1 SGHVS, CDR2 FQNEAQ. The V gene lost 5 bases and the J gene lost 11 bases, with 12 bases spanning the gap. The chain's CDR3 is CASSTLGTAFF. Written as DNA, the CDR3 is TGTGCCAGCAGCACATTGGGAACGGCTTTCTTT.

The chain couples TRBV27 to TRBJ2-7; 8 bases are shared with TRBD1. Looked up from germline, CDR1 is MNHEY and CDR2 is SMNVEV (reference sequence). V lost 3 bases, J lost 7 bases, and 8 bases stayed unmatched. CDR3 length equals 14 residues. In DNA form, the CDR3 reads TGTGCCAGCAGTTTTGGGCAGGGGGCAGGGGAGCAGTACTTC. This translates into CASSFGQGAGEQYF.

In its sample, this clonotype was seen once. The chain links TRBV11-2 to TRBJ2-3; D could derive from TRBD1 or TRBD2 (5 bases each). Germline V gene data show CDR1 as SGHAT and CDR2 as FQNNGV. CDR3 length equals 16 residues. Trimming took 0 bases from V and 4 from J, leaving 14 bases between them. CDR3 region: CASSLDRERVSDTQYF. In DNA, the CDR3 is TGTGCCAGCAGCTTAGACAGGGAGAGGGTCTCAGATACGCAGTATTTT.

This clonotype showed up just a few times. J is TRBJ2-5 and V is TRBV11-1; D is undetermined. Trimming left V 6 bases short and J 1 base short, with 9 bases between. This CDR3 region has 13 residues. CDR1 SGHAT and CDR2 FQDESV come from the germline V gene (reference sequence). CDR3 protein: CASSFDTQETQYF. DNA for the CDR3: TGTGCCAGCAGTTTCGACACCCAAGAGACCCAGTACTTC. Using reference TRBV11-1 and TRBJ2-5 for the parts outside the CDR3, the full variable domain is EAEVAQSPRYKITEKSQAVAFWCDPISGHATLYWYRQILGQGPELLVQFQDESVVDDSQLPKDRFSAERLKGVDSTLKIQPAELGDSAMYLCASSFDTQETQYFGPGTRLLVL.